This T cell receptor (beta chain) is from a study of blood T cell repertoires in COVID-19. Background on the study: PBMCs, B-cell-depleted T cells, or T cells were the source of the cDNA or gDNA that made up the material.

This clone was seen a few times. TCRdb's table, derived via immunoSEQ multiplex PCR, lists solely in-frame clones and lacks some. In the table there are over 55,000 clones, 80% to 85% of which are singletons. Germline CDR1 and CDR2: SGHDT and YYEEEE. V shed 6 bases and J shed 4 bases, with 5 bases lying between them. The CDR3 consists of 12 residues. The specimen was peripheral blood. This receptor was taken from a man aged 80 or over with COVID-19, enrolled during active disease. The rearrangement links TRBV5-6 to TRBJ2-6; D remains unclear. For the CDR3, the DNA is TGTGCCAGCACTCGGGGGGCCAACGTCCTGACTTTC. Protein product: CASTRGANVLTF.